A selection of T cell receptor beta chains follows, all from one sample in a study of T cell repertoires in cytomegalovirus infection. MiXCR was run by TCRdb on the reads, yielding one entry per CDR3 protein. Of about 150,000 distinct CDR3 sequences listed, about a quarter are singletons. Material: PBMCs. These receptors all come from a human donor in good health (CMV status not recorded). Some clones in this sample may be carry-over from other donors' samples. Both conserved end residues are part of each CDR3. Each record gives: clone size, J gene, V gene, D gene, CDR3 DNA, CDR3 protein. A D gene is named only where the DNA matches it firmly. Clone sizes are given selectively: once, few, many, or a class where the clone is expanded.

clone size: many
J gene: TRBJ2-7
V gene: TRBV7-6
D gene: -
CDR3 DNA: TGTGCCAGCAGCCCTAATCGCCCGGGGCCCGATTACGAGCAGTACTTC
CDR3 protein: CASSPNRPGPDYEQYF

clone size: -
J gene: TRBJ1-1
V gene: TRBV18
D gene: -
CDR3 DNA: TGTGCCAGCTCAACAAGACAGAACACTGAAGCTTTCTTT
CDR3 protein: CASSTRQNTEAFF

clone size: once
J gene: TRBJ2-7
V gene: TRBV7-2
D gene: -
CDR3 DNA: TGTGCACGCTCCGCGGCGTACGAGCAGTACTTC
CDR3 protein: CARSAAYEQYF

clone size: many
J gene: TRBJ1-4
V gene: TRBV7-2
D gene: TRBD1
CDR3 DNA: TGTGCCAGCAGCTCCACAGGGGGCGAACCCCAATCGAATGAAAAACTGTTTTTT
CDR3 protein: CASSSTGGEPQSNEKLFF

clone size: many
J gene: TRBJ1-3
V gene: TRBV7-8
D gene: -
CDR3 DNA: TGTGCCAGCAGCCCATACCGGGTCGTCTCTGGAAACACCATATATTTT
CDR3 protein: CASSPYRVVSGNTIYF

clone size: many
J gene: TRBJ2-7
V gene: TRBV7-2
D gene: TRBD2
CDR3 DNA: TGTGCCAGCAGCTTAGAAACCGGGACTAGCGGGGGCGGGGAGCAGTACTTC
CDR3 protein: CASSLETGTSGGGEQYF

clone size: -
J gene: TRBJ1-2
V gene: TRBV28
D gene: -
CDR3 DNA: TGTGCCAGCACCGGCCAGGAGGCCTATGGCTACACCTTC
CDR3 protein: CASTGQEAYGYTF

clone size: few
J gene: TRBJ2-7
V gene: TRBV5-1
D gene: TRBD1
CDR3 DNA: TGCGCCAGCAGCCCCCGTGGACAGGGGACCTACGAGCAGTACTTC
CDR3 protein: CASSPRGQGTYEQYF

clone size: -
J gene: TRBJ2-1
V gene: TRBV19
D gene: TRBD2
CDR3 DNA: TGTGCCAGTAGTATCGGGACTAGCGGGCCGTACAATGAGCAGTTCTTC
CDR3 protein: CASSIGTSGPYNEQFF

clone size: few
J gene: TRBJ2-1
V gene: TRBV24-1
D gene: -
CDR3 DNA: TGTGCCACCAGCGGGAGCTCCTACAATGAGCAGTTCTTC
CDR3 protein: CATSGSSYNEQFF

clone size: -
J gene: TRBJ2-1
V gene: TRBV2
D gene: TRBD1
CDR3 DNA: TGTGCCAGCAGTGAGGGACAGGGAAGATTAGGTGAGCAGTTCTTC
CDR3 protein: CASSEGQGRLGEQFF

clone size: -
J gene: TRBJ2-7
V gene: TRBV28
D gene: -
CDR3 DNA: TGTGCCAGCAGTTTAAGACCGGCAGGCGAGCAGTACTTC
CDR3 protein: CASSLRPAGEQYF

clone size: many
J gene: TRBJ1-3
V gene: TRBV7-2
D gene: TRBD1
CDR3 DNA: TGTGCCAGCAGCTTAGACAGGGGAAGGAGAAACACCATATATTTT
CDR3 protein: CASSLDRGRRNTIYF

clone size: few
J gene: TRBJ2-3
V gene: TRBV11-2
D gene: -
CDR3 DNA: TGTGCCAGCGGAGAGGATACGCAGTATTTT
CDR3 protein: CASGEDTQYF

clone size: -
J gene: TRBJ1-5
V gene: TRBV6-2/TRBV6-3
D gene: -
CDR3 DNA: TGTACCAGCAGTTCGCCAAATCAGCCCCAGCATTTT
CDR3 protein: CTSSSPNQPQHF

clone size: once
J gene: TRBJ1-4
V gene: TRBV27
D gene: TRBD1
CDR3 DNA: TGTGCCAGCAGTAGGGACAGAAAACTGTTTTTT
CDR3 protein: CASSRDRKLFF

clone size: -
J gene: TRBJ2-7
V gene: TRBV10-3
D gene: -
CDR3 DNA: TGTGCCATCAGTGAGTCGAGGGGACTCGTTAGCTCCTACGAGCAGTACTTC
CDR3 protein: CAISESRGLVSSYEQYF

clone size: few
J gene: TRBJ1-5
V gene: TRBV19
D gene: -
CDR3 DNA: TGTGCCAGTAGTACCTGGACAGAGCAGCCCCAGCATTTT
CDR3 protein: CASSTWTEQPQHF

clone size: -
J gene: TRBJ2-2
V gene: TRBV11-3
D gene: TRBD1
CDR3 DNA: TGTGCCAGCAGCCTCCATTCAGGGGGCCTTAACACCGGGGAGCTGTTTTTT
CDR3 protein: CASSLHSGGLNTGELFF

clone size: -
J gene: TRBJ1-2
V gene: TRBV7-8
D gene: -
CDR3 DNA: TGTGCCAGCAGCTTAGACGGGACTCATGGCTACACCTTC
CDR3 protein: CASSLDGTHGYTF

clone size: few
J gene: TRBJ1-1
V gene: TRBV30
D gene: -
CDR3 DNA: TGTGCCTGGATCGGTATGGCAGGGACCACTGAAGCTTTCTTT
CDR3 protein: CAWIGMAGTTEAFF

clone size: -
J gene: TRBJ1-6
V gene: TRBV10-3
D gene: TRBD1
CDR3 DNA: TGTGCCATCAGTAGACAGGGGGCAGAGTCACCCCTCCACTTT
CDR3 protein: CAISRQGAESPLHF

clone size: -
J gene: TRBJ2-1
V gene: TRBV7-3
D gene: TRBD1
CDR3 DNA: TGTGCCACCGGACAGGCAGTAGGTTTGTTCAATGAGCAGTTCTTC
CDR3 protein: CATGQAVGLFNEQFF

clone size: -
J gene: TRBJ2-1
V gene: TRBV10-3
D gene: -
CDR3 DNA: TGTGCCATCAGGGAGGAGGGGGCCCATGAGCAGTTCTTC
CDR3 protein: CAIREEGAHEQFF

clone size: few
J gene: TRBJ1-1
V gene: TRBV7-3
D gene: -
CDR3 DNA: TGTGCCAGCAGCGTTACACCCTCGAACACTGAAGCTTTCTTT
CDR3 protein: CASSVTPSNTEAFF

clone size: many
J gene: TRBJ2-1
V gene: TRBV29-1
D gene: TRBD2
CDR3 DNA: TGCAGCGTTGAAGAACTAGCGGTGTACAATGAGCAGTTCTTC
CDR3 protein: CSVEELAVYNEQFF

clone size: once
J gene: TRBJ1-2
V gene: TRBV20-1
D gene: TRBD1
CDR3 DNA: TGCAGTGCTCGGACAGGGGACTTCATCGATGGCTACACCTTC
CDR3 protein: CSARTGDFIDGYTF

clone size: once
J gene: TRBJ1-1
V gene: TRBV5-1
D gene: -
CDR3 DNA: TGCGCCAGCAGCTTGGCCACGACAGGGAACACTGAAGCTTTCTTT
CDR3 protein: CASSLATTGNTEAFF

clone size: -
J gene: TRBJ2-5
V gene: TRBV27
D gene: TRBD2
CDR3 DNA: TGTGCCAGCAGTTACGGACTAGCGGGAGGGGGTCAAGAGACCCAGTACTTC
CDR3 protein: CASSYGLAGGGQETQYF

clone size: -
J gene: TRBJ2-4
V gene: TRBV6-1
D gene: TRBD2
CDR3 DNA: TGTGCCAGTGAGCGGGAGAACTCCCTTTTAGCCAAAAACATTCAGTACTTC
CDR3 protein: CASERENSLLAKNIQYF

clone size: many
J gene: TRBJ2-1
V gene: TRBV4-3
D gene: TRBD2
CDR3 DNA: TGCGCCAGCAGCCAAGTGGGGGCGGGAGGGCCGGATGAGCAGTTCTTC
CDR3 protein: CASSQVGAGGPDEQFF

clone size: -
J gene: TRBJ1-1
V gene: TRBV2
D gene: -
CDR3 DNA: TGTGCCAGCAGGGGACCCCAATCGAACACTGAAGCTTTCTTT
CDR3 protein: CASRGPQSNTEAFF

clone size: -
J gene: TRBJ1-2
V gene: TRBV5-1
D gene: -
CDR3 DNA: TGCGCCAGCAGCTTGGAGGGGAACTATGGCTACACCTTC
CDR3 protein: CASSLEGNYGYTF

clone size: few
J gene: TRBJ2-1
V gene: TRBV28
D gene: TRBD2
CDR3 DNA: TGTGCCAGCAGTTTGGCGGGGGGGACTAGCGGGAGATTTATGTACGATGAGCAGTTCTTC
CDR3 protein: CASSLAGGTSGRFMYDEQFF